Ten or more counts support the clone carrying this TCR beta chain. Its specificity is unknown. Indicated time point: longitudinal time-point 2. TCRdb reanalysed the 5' RACE reads using MiXCR and keeps one entry per CDR3 protein. The sample has about 80,000 distinct CDR3 sequences, 5.8% seen once. Germline assignment: CDR1 WSHSY and CDR2 SAAADI. This CDR3 is 16 amino acids long. V gave up 4 bases and J gave up 6 bases; unmatched junction bases: 11. The data belong to a study of neurological immune-mediated disorders. Whole-study findings and limits: Phylogenetic grouping assigned the repertoires of 18 of 34 multiple sclerosis patients to a single related-CDR3 cluster, representing a possible signature.

Sequences were obtained from PBMCs. This rearrangement joins TRBV10-2 to TRBJ1-4, with 7 positions matching TRBD1. This receptor was taken from a woman aged 55-75 years with multiple sclerosis. CDR3 in amino acids: CASSGPTGRLDEKLFF. Written as DNA, the CDR3 is TGCGCCAGCAGTGGGCCGACAGGGAGATTGGATGAAAAACTGTTTTTT.